Detailed here is one TCR beta chain. Its cognate antigen is unknown. TCRdb recomputed calls from the RT-PCR reads with MiXCR, one row per CDR3 protein. The sample has approximately 1,300 distinct CDR3 sequences, around 89% seen once; the top ten hold 20% to 25%. The sample comes from a study of yellow fever vaccine responses in identical twins. The study, taken as a whole, reports: Reported findings indicate that twins' vaccine T cell responses seemed partially convergent, partially personalized.

This CDR3 has 14 residues. Per germline, CDR1 SGHAT and CDR2 FQNNGV. V lost 3 bases, J lost 8 bases, and 6 bases stayed unmatched. The sequencing used T cells from blood (PBMCs), unsorted or a sorted subset (not recorded which), collected before or after yellow fever vaccination (not recorded which). This TCR was sampled from a female donor who received the yellow fever vaccine. This chain joins TRBV11-2 and TRBJ2-1, with 8 bases aligning to TRBD1. The CDR3: CASSFGTGVYEQFF. Here the CDR3 DNA reads TGTGCCAGCAGCTTCGGGACAGGTGTCTATGAGCAGTTCTTC.